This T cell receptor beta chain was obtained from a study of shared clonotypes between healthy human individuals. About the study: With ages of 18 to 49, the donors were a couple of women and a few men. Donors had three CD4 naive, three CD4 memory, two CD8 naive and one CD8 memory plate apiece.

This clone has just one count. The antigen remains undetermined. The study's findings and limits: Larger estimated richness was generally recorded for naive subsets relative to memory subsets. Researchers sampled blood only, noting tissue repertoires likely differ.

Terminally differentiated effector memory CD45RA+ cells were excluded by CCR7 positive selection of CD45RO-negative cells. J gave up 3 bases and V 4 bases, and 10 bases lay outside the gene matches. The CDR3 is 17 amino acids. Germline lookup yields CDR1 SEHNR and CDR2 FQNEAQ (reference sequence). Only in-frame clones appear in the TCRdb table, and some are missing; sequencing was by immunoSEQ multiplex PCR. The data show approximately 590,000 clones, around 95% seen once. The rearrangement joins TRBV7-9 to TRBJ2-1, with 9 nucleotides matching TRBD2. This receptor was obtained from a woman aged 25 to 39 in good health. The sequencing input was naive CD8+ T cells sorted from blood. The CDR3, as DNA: TGTGCCAGCAGCTCCCCCAGGGTAGCGGGAGTCTACAATGAGCAGTTCTTC. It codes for CASSSPRVAGVYNEQFF.